Below, 3 T cell receptor beta chains from the same sample are listed, as sequenced in a study of T cell responses to AZD1222 COVID-19 vaccine. Some clones are missing from TCRdb's copy, which holds only in-frame ones; the method was immunoSEQ multiplex PCR. The data show more than 150,000 clones, with approximately 92% seen just once and under 11% held by the top ten. The sequencing here drew on peripheral blood, taken on day 0 of AZD1222 vaccination. The source is an adult in good health.

The CDR3 sequence: CATSDLGTSGNQETQYF. The DNA of the CDR3 is TGTGCCACCAGTGATTTGGGGACTAGCGGGAATCAAGAGACCCAGTACTTC. V is TRBV24-1 and J is TRBJ2-5; TRBD2 matches at 13 bases. The CDR3 is made up of 17 amino acids. With V trimmed by 0 bases and J by 2 bases, 2 bases remained unmatched. Germline CDR1 is KGHDR and CDR2 is SFDVKD.

This chain joins TRBV28 and TRBJ2-1; 9 bases are shared with TRBD2. V shed 6 bases, J shed 5 bases, and the junction held 14 bases outside the gene matches. CDR3 length equals 17 residues. In germline, CDR1 is MDHEN, CDR2 SYDVKM. The CDR3 nucleotides are TGTGCCAGCAGGAAGGTTAGATCGGGACTAGCCAACAATGAGCAGTTCTTC. This gives the protein CASRKVRSGLANNEQFF.

This clone was detected only a few times. This rearrangement joins TRBV6-2 or TRBV6-3 to TRBJ1-4; D is perhaps TRBD1 (6 bases). The CDR3 is made up of 15 amino acids. With 5 bases removed from V and 2 bases from J, the gap between germline ends came to 12 bases. In germline, CDR1 is MNHEY, CDR2 SVGEGT. Here the CDR3 reads CASSQQGSTNEKLFF. As DNA, the CDR3 is TGTGCCAGCAGTCAACAGGGATCGACTAATGAAAAACTGTTTTTT.